The source of this TCR beta chain is a study of tumor and adjacent non-tumor tissue in lung cancer (dated by TCRdb to 2016 to 2019). A note on the overall study: The cohort included more than nine adenocarcinoma, a couple of squamous cell carcinoma and 1 small cell lung cancer patients. In total, sequencing yielded over 95 million productive TCRbeta reads, which works out to an average of around 4.2 million reads per sample. The study compared bulk TCRbeta repertoires from lung tumor tissue and matched distant non-tumor lung tissue of approximately 15 lung cancer patients. Ages among the 15 or so patients ranged from about 30 to 85 years, there were some 10 men and 5 women, and disease was at TNM stage I to III. About 30 paired specimens, one tumor and one normal lung sample per patient, were profiled by TCRbeta CDR3 sequencing.

A remark on this clonotype: Its binding antigen is unknown. No much larger clonotype is one base removed from it; base qualities were not supplied.

The library was made by multiplex PCR. For sequencing, an Illumina HiSeq 2500 was employed. TCRbeta libraries were constructed through three rounds of nested PCR with primers (Table S4) according to protocols adapted from ARM-PCR. Before sequencing, PCR products in the 200-500 bp range were cut out of the gel and cleaned up using the QIAquick gel extraction kit. The study's processing was this. Reads were cleaned using Trimmomatic, were merged into complete CDR3 sequences using FLASH, and were assigned to V(D)J germline segments using MiTCR. VDJtools was used to compute clonal diversity as the inverse Simpson's index. Productive reads were defined as in-frame sequences without a premature stop codon. Clones were called with MiXCR by TCRdb after fastp trimmed the public reads at Q25, and only in-frame beta chains were retained. Each CDR3 protein appears once, grouped with its most common genes and DNA. For this entry, the V and J calls and clone size follow TCRdb and not the study's own pipeline. Here the sample has roughly 220,000 distinct CDR3 sequences; around 71% occur a single time. Of the sample, approximately 25% falls within the top ten clones.

RNA was isolated from bulk, unsorted tissue, and RNA quality was assessed with a NanoDrop ND-1000 and an Agilent 2100. Donors were newly diagnosed lung cancer patients admitted for thoracic surgery in China between August and November 2014, without prior chemotherapy. The study excluded patients who had received radiotherapy or chemotherapy before or who had another cancer at the same time. Pieces of surgical tissue measuring about 1-2.1 cm3 were kept in RNAlater solution and held at -80 degrees C until needed. Overall study results and their limits: Only roughly 14 patients were in the cohort, and the authors stated that larger samples and more detailed clinical data are needed. Peripheral blood was not sequenced, so blood TCRbeta repertoires in these lung cancer patients were not examined. Significantly higher TCR diversity (inverse Simpson) was observed in tumor tissue than in normal lung tissue (approximately 440 vs 150, P = 0.0075, Mann-Whitney U test). The top 100 clones made up a significantly larger cumulative share of the repertoire in normal lung than in tumor tissue. Significantly higher TCR diversity was found in younger patients, and higher tumor TCR diversity was associated with shorter overall and disease-free survival. Neither the sequencing platform nor unique molecular identifiers are mentioned in the methods.

CDR1 and CDR2 were assigned from the germline V gene as SGHNT and YENEEA. Including cysteine and phenylalanine, the CDR3 has 15 amino acids. The sequence is cut down to CDR3 DNA, 45 bases in frame from base 1. V ends up 1 base short and J 7 bases short, with an unmatched junction base count of 4. The receptor chain draws on TRBV11-3 and TRBJ2-5; 12 central nucleotides agree with TRBD2. The source of this sequence is a man in his 60s with non-small cell lung cancer. Material: lung tumor tissue. The DNA sequence reads TGTGCCAGCAGCTTAGGCAGACTAGCGGGGGTGACCCAGTACTTC. This sequence encodes CASSLGRLAGVTQYF.